This T cell receptor beta chain was captured by sequencing in a study of technical replicates of blood from several donors. Assay: immunoSEQ multiplex PCR; the TCRdb copy retains only in-frame clones and omits some. This table holds tens of thousands of clones, about 91% found once. V lost 2 bases to trimming and J lost 7 bases; unmatched junction nucleotides: 10. Germline CDR1 SGHDT, CDR2 YYEEEE. The CDR3 runs 16 residues. The genes are TRBV5-6 and TRBJ2-1; 9 positions agree with TRBD2. The source material was PBMCs. The receptor was derived from a human donor in good health. Some clones in this sample may be carry-over from other donors' samples. The CDR3 sequence: CASSFRRGGERNEQFF. In DNA, the CDR3 is TGTGCCAGCAGCTTTCGGCGGGGGGGAGAAAGGAATGAGCAGTTCTTC.